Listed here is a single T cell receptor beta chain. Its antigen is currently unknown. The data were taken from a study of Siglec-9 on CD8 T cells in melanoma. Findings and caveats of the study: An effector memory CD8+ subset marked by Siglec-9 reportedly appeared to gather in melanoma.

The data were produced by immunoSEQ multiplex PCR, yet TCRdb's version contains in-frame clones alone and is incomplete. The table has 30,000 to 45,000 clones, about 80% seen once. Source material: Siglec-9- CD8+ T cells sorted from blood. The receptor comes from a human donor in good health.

The chain's CDR3 is CASSLGGRPKGDTEAFF. For the CDR3, the DNA is TGTGCCAGCAGCTTGGGGGGTAGGCCAAAAGGGGACACTGAAGCTTTCTTT. The V and J genes are TRBV7-9 and TRBJ1-1; maybe TRBD1 (5 bases). Germline CDR1 reads SEHNR; CDR2 reads FQNEAQ (reference sequence). V lost 3 bases, J lost 3 bases, and 20 bases lay in between. The CDR3 totals 17 residues.